A selection of T cell receptor beta chains follows, all from one sample in a study of CD8+CD57+ T cells in acquired aplastic anemia. Each CDR3 protein gets one entry after TCRdb re-called the reads with MiXCR. The table has about 290,000 distinct CDR3 sequences, under 65% seen once. The sequencing sample was made of sorted CD4+, CD8+, or CD8+CD57+ T cells (not recorded which) from PBMCs. Every receptor here comes from a human donor with aplastic anemia. Each CDR3 is given with its conserved first and last residue. The D gene is left open where the match is weak. Size is stated for part of the rows, as once, few or many counts, or as a class when the clone is expanded.

V gene	clone size	J gene	D gene	CDR3 protein	CDR3 DNA
TRBV6-5	many	TRBJ2-3	TRBD2	CASNPRLAGVPDTQYF	TGTGCCAGCAACCCAAGACTAGCGGGAGTCCCAGATACGCAGTATTTT
TRBV2	.	TRBJ2-1	.	CASSYFRNEQFF	TGTGCCAGCAGTTACTTTCGCAATGAGCAGTTCTTC
TRBV20-1	many	TRBJ1-2	.	CSAREAPYGYTF	TGCAGTGCTAGAGAGGCCCCCTATGGCTACACCTTC
TRBV7-2	many	TRBJ1-2	.	CASSLARLLGNGYTF	TGTGCCAGCAGCTTAGCGCGTCTCCTGGGGAATGGCTACACCTTC
TRBV2	.	TRBJ2-7	.	CASSEVGTSPEQYF	TGTGCCAGCAGTGAGGTGGGGACCTCTCCCGAGCAGTACTTC
TRBV5-6	.	TRBJ1-1	TRBD1	CASRMDREGYTEAFF	TGTGCCAGCAGGATGGACAGGGAGGGTTACACTGAAGCTTTCTTT
TRBV24-1	few	TRBJ1-1	.	CATSGGPGQKAFF	TGTGCCACCAGTGGGGGGCCGGGACAAAAAGCTTTCTTT
TRBV14	.	TRBJ2-2	.	CASSQDVAGELFF	TGTGCCAGCAGCCAAGACGTAGCCGGGGAGCTGTTTTTT
TRBV29-1	.	TRBJ1-2	TRBD1	CSYPADRGYGYTF	TGCAGTTACCCGGCGGACAGGGGCTATGGCTACACCTTC
TRBV6-5	.	TRBJ1-6	TRBD1	CASKRQGAYNSPLHF	TGTGCCAGCAAGAGACAGGGGGCTTATAATTCACCCCTCCACTTT
TRBV4-1	many	TRBJ2-1	.	CASSQGVVREQFF	TGCGCCAGCAGCCAAGGCGTAGTCAGGGAGCAGTTCTTC
TRBV10-2	.	TRBJ2-6	.	CASSESGILFSGANVLTF	TGCGCCAGCAGTGAGTCAGGGATCCTTTTCTCTGGGGCCAACGTCCTGACTTTC
TRBV9	many	TRBJ1-2	.	CASSASGNYYGYTF	TGTGCCAGCAGCGCCTCGGGTAACTACTATGGCTACACCTTC
TRBV12-3/TRBV12-4	many	TRBJ2-1	.	CASSFGGAGYNEQFF	TGTGCCAGCAGTTTTGGGGGCGCGGGGTACAATGAGCAGTTCTTC
TRBV20-1	.	TRBJ2-3	.	CSARDQPTLGTDTQYF	TGCAGTGCTAGAGATCAGCCCACCCTGGGCACAGATACGCAGTATTTT
TRBV20-1	.	TRBJ1-2	TRBD1	CSAGNGQGGYGYTF	TGCAGTGCTGGGAATGGACAGGGCGGCTATGGCTACACCTTC
TRBV19	.	TRBJ2-3	.	CASSIDRTADTQYF	TGTGCCAGTAGTATAGATAGGACAGCTGATACGCAGTATTTT
TRBV7-9	.	TRBJ2-7	TRBD2	CASSGAGAYEQYF	TGTGCCAGCAGTGGCGCGGGGGCCTACGAGCAGTACTTC
TRBV12-3/TRBV12-4	.	TRBJ1-1	.	CASTQSGAEAFF	TGTGCCAGCACCCAGAGCGGGGCTGAAGCTTTCTTT
TRBV2	once	TRBJ2-3	TRBD2	CASLAGETTDTQYF	TGTGCCAGCTTAGCGGGGGAAACCACAGATACGCAGTATTTT
TRBV5-6	.	TRBJ1-3	.	CASSPYPGTLNTIYF	TGTGCCAGCAGCCCCTACCCAGGGACCTTGAACACCATATATTTT
TRBV10-3	few	TRBJ2-1	.	CAISEEGIEQFF	TGTGCCATCAGTGAGGAGGGAATTGAGCAGTTCTTC
TRBV10-3	few	TRBJ1-2	TRBD1	CAIRGQGNYGYTF	TGTGCCATCAGGGGACAGGGTAACTATGGCTACACCTTC
TRBV6-4	many	TRBJ2-7	.	CASICPGTPYEQYF	TGTGCCAGCATTTGTCCGGGAACACCTTACGAGCAGTACTTC
TRBV12-3/TRBV12-4	.	TRBJ1-2	.	CASSYQGSGNTF	TGTGCCAGCAGTTATCAAGGCTCTGGAAACACCTTC
TRBV19	.	TRBJ2-7	.	CASSIGGGIDEQYF	TGTGCCAGTAGTATAGGGGGCGGGATTGACGAGCAGTACTTC